This entry is about one TCR beta chain. The antigen remains undetermined. This sample is part of a study of T cell repertoires in cytomegalovirus infection. Across the whole study: It can be stated that public TCR beta signatures indicated CMV infection as well as a matching HLA type.

This CDR3 spans 17 amino acids. CDR1 SNHLY and CDR2 FYNNEI come from the germline V gene. Losses at the gene ends were 10 bases for V and 2 bases for J; bases not matched to a gene: 10. TCRdb used MiXCR to reprocess the reads, holding one entry per CDR3 protein. The sample includes a few hundred thousand distinct CDR3 sequences, less than 30% of them seen just once. Study results and caveats: The study identified carriers of CMV plus the relevant HLA from cumulative public TCR beta family frequency.

The chain has TRBV2 and TRBJ2-1; the match to TRBD2 covers 14 bases. The specimen was PBMCs. The TCR comes from a human donor in good health (CMV status not recorded). Some clones in this sample may be carry-over from other donors' samples. CDR3 DNA: TGTGCCACCGCCGGGACTAGCGGGAGAAGCCCCTACAATGAGCAGTTCTTC. Protein sequence: CATAGTSGRSPYNEQFF.